Listed below are T cell receptor beta chains from one sample, sequenced in a study of shared clonotypes between healthy human individuals. The protocol was immunoSEQ multiplex PCR, while the TCRdb copy is restricted to in-frame clones and leaves out a portion. This repertoire shows roughly 1,000,000 clones, approximately 80% found once; its top ten account for roughly 0.55%. The sample taken for sequencing was memory CD4+ T cells from PBMCs. The receptors were gathered from a young man in good health. Some clones in this sample may be carry-over from other donors' samples. Both conserved end residues are trimmed from each CDR3. Each record gives: V gene, clone size, J gene, CDR3 protein. Size is omitted from some rows. Given values are once, few, many or a class for expanded clones.

>TRBV4-3|few|TRBJ2-1
ASSPQPGSSEQF
>TRBV2|NA|TRBJ2-2
ASSEALRGERGTGELF
>TRBV9|NA|TRBJ2-2
ASSVVGGPSTGELF
>TRBV2|once|TRBJ2-5
ASVKQGETQY
>TRBV11-3|NA|TRBJ1-1
ASARWGDTEAF
>TRBV30|NA|TRBJ1-2
ACLINYGYT
>TRBV28|NA|TRBJ2-3
ASSLRGQWTAGTDTQY
>TRBV4-1|NA|TRBJ2-1
ASSQMTSGRAYNEQF
>TRBV30|few|TRBJ2-4
AWSKVPKNIQY
>TRBV11-2|NA|TRBJ1-3
ASSLQGGTIY
>TRBV18|NA|TRBJ2-3
ASSIGLAEADTQY
>TRBV18|once|TRBJ2-3
ASSPTVARGDTQY
>TRBV6-1|NA|TRBJ2-5
ASSERGRERETQY
>TRBV7-9|NA|TRBJ2-1
ASSLVGPGLKLKEQF
>TRBV28|NA|TRBJ1-2
ASSTYRGYT
>TRBV2|NA|TRBJ1-4
ASRAVSGTAAEKLF
>TRBV7-9|few|TRBJ1-2
ASSLGIRAF
>TRBV7-8|NA|TRBJ2-2
ASILMSNTGELF
>TRBV6-5|NA|TRBJ1-1
ASSYSSRGGNTEAF
>TRBV29-1|NA|TRBJ2-5
SVKGRGPAETQY
>TRBV18|NA|TRBJ1-1
ASSPPRREGRDTEAF
>TRBV9|NA|TRBJ2-7
ASSARRRGSSSYEQY
>TRBV9|many|TRBJ1-1
ASSTDPGGTEAF
>TRBV6-1|NA|TRBJ2-7
ASSMGTAYEQY
>TRBV5-4|NA|TRBJ2-2
ASSDYPGQGANGELF
>TRBV10-2|NA|TRBJ2-1
ASSGLAGGNEQF
>TRBV7-2|NA|TRBJ2-7
ASRSGRGSYEQY
>TRBV6-6|few|TRBJ1-2
ASSYSSRGTSGGYT
>TRBV5-4|few|TRBJ2-7
ASSPAGAHEQY
>TRBV19|NA|TRBJ1-5
ASSFRDLFSQPQH
>TRBV28|many|TRBJ1-2
ASSLGGQGSSGYT
>TRBV5-4|few|TRBJ1-5
ASSSWGERFNQPQH
>TRBV18|many|TRBJ2-1
ASSVGLARDNEQF
>TRBV28|NA|TRBJ2-7
ASSLFRETPPEQY
>TRBV7-2|once|TRBJ2-7
ASSLEASGRPHEQY
>TRBV4-1|NA|TRBJ1-2
ASSQDHRGSYGYT
>TRBV2|NA|TRBJ2-7
ASIHAISYEQY
>TRBV7-9|few|TRBJ1-4
ASSLESWGNEKLF
>TRBV5-1|few|TRBJ2-3
ASSLTTSPDTQY
>TRBV5-1|few|TRBJ1-5
ASSLAGRHSNQPQH
>TRBV7-9|NA|TRBJ2-2
ASSLGQPNTGELF